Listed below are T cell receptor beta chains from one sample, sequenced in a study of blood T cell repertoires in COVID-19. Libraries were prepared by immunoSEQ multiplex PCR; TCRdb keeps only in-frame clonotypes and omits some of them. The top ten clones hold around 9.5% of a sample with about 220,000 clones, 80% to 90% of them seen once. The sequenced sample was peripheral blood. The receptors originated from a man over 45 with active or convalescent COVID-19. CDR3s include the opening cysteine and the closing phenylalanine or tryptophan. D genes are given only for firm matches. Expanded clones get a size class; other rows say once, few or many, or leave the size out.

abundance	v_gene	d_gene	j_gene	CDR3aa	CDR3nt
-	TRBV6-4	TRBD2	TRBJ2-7	CASSDPGLAGGPHEQYF	TGTGCCAGCAGTGACCCGGGACTAGCGGGAGGGCCCCACGAGCAGTACTTC
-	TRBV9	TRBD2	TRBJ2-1	CASSVLGLAGGVRFF	TGTGCCAGCAGCGTGTTGGGACTAGCGGGAGGAGTTCGGTTCTTC
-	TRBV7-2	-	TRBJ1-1	CASRYRVGDTEAFF	TGTGCCAGCAGGTACAGGGTTGGCGACACTGAAGCTTTCTTT
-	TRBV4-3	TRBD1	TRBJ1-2	CASSQVQGSYGYTF	TGCGCCAGCAGCCAAGTACAGGGGAGCTATGGCTACACCTTC
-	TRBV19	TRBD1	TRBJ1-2	CASSMNRGPGDNYGYTF	TGTGCCAGTAGTATGAACAGGGGCCCAGGGGATAACTATGGCTACACCTTC
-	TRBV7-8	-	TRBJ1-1	CASSFGRLLNTEAFF	TGTGCCAGCAGCTTCGGAAGACTCCTGAACACTGAAGCTTTCTTT
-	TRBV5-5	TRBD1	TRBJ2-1	CASSRTGGGYNEQFF	TGTGCCAGCAGTCGCACAGGGGGAGGCTACAATGAGCAGTTCTTC
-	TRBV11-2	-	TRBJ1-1	CASSRQRITEAFF	TGTGCCAGCAGCCGGCAGCGGATCACTGAAGCTTTCTTT
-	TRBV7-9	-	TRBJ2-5	CASSLDRGGTQYF	TGTGCCAGCAGCTTAGACAGGGGGGGGACCCAGTACTTC
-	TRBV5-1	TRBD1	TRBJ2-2	CASSPQGAANTGELFF	TGCGCCAGCAGCCCACAGGGGGCTGCGAACACCGGGGAGCTGTTTTTT
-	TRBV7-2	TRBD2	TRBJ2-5	CASSFPLAGGLETQYF	TGTGCCAGCAGCTTCCCCCTAGCGGGAGGGTTGGAGACCCAGTACTTC
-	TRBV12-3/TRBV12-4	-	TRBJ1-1	CASRQQGPTEAFF	TGTGCCAGCAGACAACAGGGCCCCACTGAAGCTTTCTTT
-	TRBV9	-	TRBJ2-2	CASSVVPQAVELFF	TGTGCCAGCAGCGTAGTTCCCCAGGCTGTGGAGCTGTTTTTT
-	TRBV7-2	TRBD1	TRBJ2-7	CASSPVVSRGPLEQYF	TGTGCCAGCAGCCCAGTGGTCTCCAGGGGGCCTCTCGAGCAGTACTTC
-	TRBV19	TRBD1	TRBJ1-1	CASIPQTGRLESEAFF	TGTGCCAGTATACCTCAGACAGGGAGGTTGGAATCGGAAGCTTTCTTT
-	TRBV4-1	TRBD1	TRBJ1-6	CASSPWDSSNSPLHF	TGCGCCAGCAGCCCGTGGGACAGCTCAAATTCACCCCTCCACTTT
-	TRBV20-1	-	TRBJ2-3	CSAPLADTQYF	TGCAGTGCCCCATTAGCAGATACGCAGTATTTT
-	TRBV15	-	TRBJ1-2	CATSKGNYGYTF	TGTGCCACCAGCAAGGGGAACTATGGCTACACCTTC
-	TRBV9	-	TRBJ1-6	CASSRGSYNSPLHF	TGTGCCAGCAGTCGGGGTTCCTATAATTCACCCCTCCACTTT
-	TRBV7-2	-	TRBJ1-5	CASSLISGVPPQHF	TGTGCCAGCAGCTTAATTTCCGGGGTGCCTCCCCAGCATTTT
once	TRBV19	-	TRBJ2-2	CASSIVWTDTGELFF	TGTGCCAGTAGTATAGTCTGGACAGACACCGGGGAGCTGTTTTTT
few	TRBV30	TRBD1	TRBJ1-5	CAWGRQGSGDWPQHF	TGTGCCTGGGGAAGACAGGGGTCTGGGGATTGGCCCCAGCATTTT
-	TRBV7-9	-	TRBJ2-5	CASSPREGAGAQYF	TGTGCCAGCAGCCCCCGGGAGGGGGCGGGGGCCCAGTACTTC
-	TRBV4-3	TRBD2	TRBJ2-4	CASSQDRSSGGPGAKNIQYF	TGCGCCAGCAGCCAAGATCGATCTAGCGGGGGGCCGGGAGCCAAAAACATTCAGTACTTC
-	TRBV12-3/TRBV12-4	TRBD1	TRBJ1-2	CASSPRTGYGYTF	TGTGCCAGCAGTCCCCGGACAGGCTATGGCTACACCTTC
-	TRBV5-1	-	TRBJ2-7	CASSLGQGGGYEQYF	TGCGCCAGCAGCTTGGGGCAGGGTGGAGGGTACGAGCAGTACTTC
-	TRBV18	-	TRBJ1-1	CASSPGHANTEAFF	TGTGCCAGCTCACCGGGACATGCGAACACTGAAGCTTTCTTT
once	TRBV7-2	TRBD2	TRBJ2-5	CASSPRVVAGGFETQYF	TGTGCCAGCAGCCCCCGTGTCGTAGCGGGGGGGTTTGAGACCCAGTACTTC
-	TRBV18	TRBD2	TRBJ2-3	CASSPTGGETDTQYF	TGTGCCAGCTCACCCACCGGGGGGGAAACAGATACGCAGTATTTT
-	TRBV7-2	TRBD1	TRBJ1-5	CASSPNPQGANQPQHF	TGTGCCAGCAGCCCAAACCCGCAGGGGGCAAATCAGCCCCAGCATTTT
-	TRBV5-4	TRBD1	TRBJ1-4	CASSLEGQGAANEKLFF	TGTGCCAGCAGCTTGGAGGGACAGGGGGCTGCTAATGAAAAACTGTTTTTT
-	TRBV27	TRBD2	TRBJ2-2	CASAQLAGGTGELFF	TGTGCCAGCGCCCAACTAGCGGGAGGCACCGGGGAGCTGTTTTTT
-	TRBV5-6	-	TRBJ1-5	CASSRGQLEQPQHF	TGTGCCAGCAGCCGTGGACAGTTAGAACAGCCCCAGCATTTT
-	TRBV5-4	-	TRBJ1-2	CASSLGVRDYGYTF	TGTGCCAGCAGCTTGGGGGTCAGGGACTATGGCTACACCTTC
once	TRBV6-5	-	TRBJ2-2	CASRRGGELFF	TGTGCCAGCAGAAGGGGGGGGGAGCTGTTTTTT
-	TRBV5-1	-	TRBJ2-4	CASSLEGRRLKNIQYF	TGCGCCAGCAGCTTGGAAGGCAGAAGACTTAAAAACATTCAGTACTTC
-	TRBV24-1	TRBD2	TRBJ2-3	CATTGGDGSTDTQYF	TGTGCCACCACCGGGGGGGACGGGAGCACAGATACGCAGTATTTT
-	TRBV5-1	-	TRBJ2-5	CASRYRGVNQETQYF	TGCGCCAGCCGCTACCGCGGGGTTAACCAAGAGACCCAGTACTTC
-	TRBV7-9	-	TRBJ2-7	CASSLGTGTTYEQYF	TGTGCCAGCAGCTTAGGGACAGGGACTACCTACGAGCAGTACTTC
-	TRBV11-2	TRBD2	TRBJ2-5	CASSLWILSGNVETQYF	TGTGCCAGCAGCTTGTGGATTCTTAGCGGGAATGTAGAGACCCAGTACTTC
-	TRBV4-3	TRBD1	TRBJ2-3	CASSRRQGADTQYF	TGCGCCAGCAGCCGAAGACAGGGGGCAGATACGCAGTATTTT
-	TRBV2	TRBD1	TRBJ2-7	CASRYRDRGARAAF	TGTGCCAGCAGATACCGGGACAGGGGGGCTCGAGCGGCATTC
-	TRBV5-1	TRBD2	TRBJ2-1	CASSLVGLAGGSWNEQFF	TGCGCCAGCAGCTTGGTCGGGCTAGCGGGGGGTAGCTGGAATGAGCAGTTCTTC
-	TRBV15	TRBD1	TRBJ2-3	CATSSLQGAADTQYF	TGTGCCACCAGCAGCCTACAGGGGGCTGCAGATACGCAGTATTTT
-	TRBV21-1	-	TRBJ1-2	CASPICGGFYGYTF	TGTGCCAGCCCTATTTGTGGAGGGTTCTATGGCTACACCTTC
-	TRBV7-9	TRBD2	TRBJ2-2	CASSPGLATGELFF	TGTGCCAGCAGCCCGGGACTAGCGACCGGGGAGCTGTTTTTT
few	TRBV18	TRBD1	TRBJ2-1	CASSPGTGRYNEQFF	TGTGCCAGCTCACCAGGGACAGGGAGATACAATGAGCAGTTCTTC
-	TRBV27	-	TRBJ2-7	CASSLSRTVQSSYEQYF	TGTGCCAGCAGTTTATCCCGGACAGTTCAAAGCTCCTACGAGCAGTACTTC
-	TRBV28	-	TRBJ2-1	CASSLLANEQFF	TGTGCCAGCAGTTTGTTAGCCAATGAGCAGTTCTTC
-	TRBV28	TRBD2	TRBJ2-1	CASSFRGGLAGSYNEQFF	TGTGCCAGCAGTTTTCGGGGTGGGCTAGCGGGATCCTACAATGAGCAGTTCTTC
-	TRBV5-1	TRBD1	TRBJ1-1	CASSTGTGTMNTEAFF	TGCGCCAGCAGCACTGGGACAGGGACCATGAACACTGAAGCTTTCTTT
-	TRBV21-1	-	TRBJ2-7	CASSKDRVWSYEQYF	TGTGCCAGCAGCAAAGACAGGGTATGGTCCTACGAGCAGTACTTC
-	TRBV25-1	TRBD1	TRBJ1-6	CASSEYLGTGVNSPLHF	TGTGCCAGCAGTGAATATTTAGGGACAGGGGTTAATTCACCCCTCCACTTT
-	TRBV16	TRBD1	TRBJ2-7	CASSQRQGVAYEQYF	TGTGCCAGCAGCCAGAGACAGGGGGTGGCCTACGAGCAGTACTTC
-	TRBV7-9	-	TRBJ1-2	CASSIMGANSYGYTF	TGTGCCAGCAGCATAATGGGGGCCAACTCCTATGGCTACACCTTC